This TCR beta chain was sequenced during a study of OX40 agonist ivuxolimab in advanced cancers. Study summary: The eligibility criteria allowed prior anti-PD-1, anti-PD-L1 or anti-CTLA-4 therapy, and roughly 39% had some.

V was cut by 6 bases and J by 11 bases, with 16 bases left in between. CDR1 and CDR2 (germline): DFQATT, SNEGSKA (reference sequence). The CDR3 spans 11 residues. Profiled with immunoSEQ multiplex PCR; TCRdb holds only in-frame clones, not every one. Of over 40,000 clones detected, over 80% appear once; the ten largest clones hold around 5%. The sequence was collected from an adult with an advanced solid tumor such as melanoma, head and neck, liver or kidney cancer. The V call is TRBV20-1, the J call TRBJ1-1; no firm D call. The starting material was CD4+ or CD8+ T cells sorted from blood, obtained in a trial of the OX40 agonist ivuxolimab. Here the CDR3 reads CSARRGRGAFF. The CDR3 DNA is TGCAGTGCCCGGCGAGGGAGAGGCGCTTTCTTT.